These 22 T cell receptor beta chains share one sample of origin, sequenced in a study of post-analysis software for immune sequencing data. Regarding the study as a whole: Roughly 5 TRBV segments, TRBV5-6, TRBV5-1 and TRBV20-1 among them, were found more frequent in patients than controls.

These receptors have no known antigen. cDNA libraries for TCR beta contained unique molecular identifiers. TCRdb ran MiXCR on the PCR reads and lists one entry per CDR3 protein. Seen here are roughly 580,000 distinct CDR3 sequences, roughly 45% observed once, and the top ten hold under 2%. The material sequenced was blood. These receptors were taken from a girl between 5 and 17 years old with multiple sclerosis.

Comment on this clonotype: Compared with germline, one end of the junction differs, possibly owing to a read error. The chain couples TRBV11-2 to TRBJ2-2; possibly TRBD2 for D (5 bases). The CDR3 is 13 amino acids. Looked up from germline, CDR1 is SGHAT and CDR2 is FQNNGV. This chain's CDR3 is CASSFSVPGELFF. CDR3 sequence (DNA): TGCGCCAGCAGCTTTAGCGTCCCCGGGGAGCTGTTTTTT. Drawing the rest from reference TRBV11-2 and TRBJ2-2, the complete variable domain is EAGVAQSPRYKIIEKRQSVAFWCNPISGHATLYWYQQILGQGPKLLIQFQNNGVVDDSQLPKDRFSAERLKGVDSTLKIQPAKLEDSAVYLCASSFSVPGELFFGEGSRLTVL.

V usage is TRBV2 and J usage is TRBJ1-2, with 7 bases fitting TRBD1. With 6 bases clipped from V and 3 bases from J, the junction kept 7 bases outside the gene matches. From germline, CDR1 is SNHLY and CDR2 FYNNEI. The CDR3 extends over 14 amino acids. The CDR3 nucleotides read TGTGCCAGCAGCTCTCTTGGGACAGACTATGGCTACACCTTC. Translating it yields CASSSLGTDYGYTF.

This clonotype has a handful of counts. V is TRBV2 and J is TRBJ2-5; D remains ambiguous. Germline V gives CDR1 SNHLY, CDR2 FYNNEI. Trimming stripped 2 bases from V and 0 bases from J, with 10 bases between. There are 15 residues in the CDR3. The CDR3 sequence: CASSEIVADQETQYF. The CDR3 nucleotides read TGTGCCAGCAGTGAAATCGTGGCGGACCAAGAGACCCAGTACTTC.

The chain couples TRBV7-6 to TRBJ2-6; TRBD1 agrees at 7 bases. The germline V gene has CDR1 SGHVS and CDR2 FNYEAQ. The J segment lost 0 bases and the V segment lost 4 bases, leaving 12 bases of the junction unmatched. The CDR3 has 19 amino acids. The DNA for the CDR3 is TGTGCCAGCAGCTCCGAGCCGGGGACAGACGGCTCTGGGGCCAACGTCCTGACTTTC. Translated, it gives CASSSEPGTDGSGANVLTF.

In its sample, this clonotype was seen a few times. The chain combines TRBV10-3 with TRBJ2-3; D uncertain. The V gene's germline CDR1 is ENHRY and CDR2 SYGVKD. Trimming left V 1 base short and J 3 bases short, with 8 bases between. The CDR3 extends over 14 amino acids. The DNA for the CDR3 is TGTGCCATCAGTGAGTTGGCTGGGACAGATACGCAGTATTTT. Translating it yields CAISELAGTDTQYF.

V gene TRBV5-1 combines with J gene TRBJ2-6; D might be TRBD1 or TRBD2, each matching 6 bases. The CDR3 contains 17 residues. Germline lookup yields CDR1 SGHRS and CDR2 YFSETQ. The ends were cut back, 2 bases at V and 3 bases at J, with 15 bases in the middle. CDR3 region: CASSLDRRAGGANVLTF. In DNA form, the CDR3 reads TGCGCCAGCAGCTTAGACAGGAGGGCCGGTGGGGCCAACGTCCTGACTTTC.

V and J are TRBV6-5 and TRBJ2-5; tentative D call: TRBD2 (6 bases). With 8 bases removed from V and 5 bases from J, the gap between germline ends came to 12 bases. Germline CDR1 is MNHEY and CDR2 is SVGAGI. The CDR3 length is 12 residues. CDR3 protein: CASQRVGETQYF. In DNA form, the CDR3 reads TGTGCCAGCCAGCGGGTCGGGGAGACCCAGTACTTC.

The chain uses TRBV4-1 and TRBJ2-1, with 7 bases matching TRBD1. CDR3 length equals 15 residues. The V and J ends lost 1 base and 8 bases, in that order; junction bases with no gene match: 8. CDR1 and CDR2 from the germline V gene are MGHRA and YSYEKL. The CDR3 loop is CASSQGRQGSDEQFF. The CDR3 DNA reads as TGCGCCAGCAGCCAAGGCAGACAGGGTAGCGATGAGCAGTTCTTC.

This clonotype was counted a single time. The junction departs from the called germline gene at one end, perhaps through a read error. The chain recombines TRBV12-3 or TRBV12-4 with TRBJ1-1; D uncertain. The CDR3 extends over 13 amino acids. CDR3 region: CASSLTPTTEAFF. In DNA, the CDR3 is TGTGCCAGCAGTTTAACACCGACCACTGAAGCTTTTTTT.

The chain combines TRBV20-1 with TRBJ2-1, with D perhaps TRBD2 (5 bases). This CDR3 spans 15 amino acids. The V end was cut by 0 bases, the J end by 4 bases, with 13 bases between. Germline values: CDR1 DFQATT, CDR2 SNEGSKA (reference sequence). In DNA form, the CDR3 reads TGCAGTGCTAGAGATTGGAGCGGAGCATACAATGAGCAGTTCTTC. Its protein is CSARDWSGAYNEQFF.

This clonotype was detected a few times. The rearrangement uses TRBV6-5 and TRBJ2-3; TRBD1 is a possible D gene (5 bases). The germline V and J ends were trimmed by 0 bases and 4 bases, with 11 bases remaining between them. The CDR3 contains 15 residues. Germline CDR1 is MNHEY and CDR2 is SVGAGI. CDR3 nucleotides: TGTGCCAGCAGTTACTCGACCCCACAGGCAGATACGCAGTATTTT. It specifies CASSYSTPQADTQYF.

This clonotype was detected a few times. The chain recombines TRBV6-6 with TRBJ1-4; TRBD1 might be the D (5 bases). The CDR3 spans 14 residues. Germline V lookup: CDR1 MNHNY, CDR2 SVGAGI (reference sequence). With 5 bases removed from V and 11 bases from J, the gap between germline ends came to 18 bases. CDR3 sequence: CASSLRETVPKLFF. The CDR3 nucleotides read TGTGCCAGCAGTCTCCGGGAGACAGTCCCTAAACTGTTTTTT.

The chain joins TRBV5-1 to TRBJ1-2, with D unresolved. The V end lost 2 bases, the J end lost 0 bases, and 11 bases lay between the germline ends. Germline loops: CDR1 SGHRS, CDR2 YFSETQ. The CDR3 runs to 15 residues. CDR3 amino acids: CASSFDGKTNYGYTF. The DNA for the CDR3 is TGCGCCAGCAGCTTCGATGGCAAGACTAACTATGGCTACACCTTC.

This clonotype was counted only a few times. The chain joins TRBV20-1 to TRBJ2-4; 10 positions match TRBD1. The germline V gene has CDR1 DFQATT and CDR2 SNEGSKA (reference sequence). V shed 5 bases, J shed 7 bases, and the junction held 2 bases outside the gene matches. There are 12 residues in the CDR3. The CDR3 spells CSAEGQGNIQYF. As DNA, the CDR3 is TGCAGTGCTGAGGGACAGGGGAACATTCAGTACTTC.

This clonotype was observed a handful of times. V gene TRBV29-1 combines with J gene TRBJ2-5; D gene uncertain. With 1 base removed from V and 4 bases from J, the gap between germline ends came to 10 bases. In germline, CDR1 is SQVTM, CDR2 ANQGSEA. This CDR3 is 13 amino acids long. The CDR3, as DNA: TGCAGCGTTGAAGTGTGGCAGTTAGAGACCCAGTACTTC. It specifies CSVEVWQLETQYF.

This clonotype turned up a few times. The chain combines TRBV6-6 with TRBJ2-7; the D is unclear. The length of the CDR3 is 14 residues. The germline CDR1 and CDR2 sequences are MNHNY and SVGAGI (reference sequence). V dropped 6 bases and J dropped 4 bases, with 16 bases sitting between them. In nucleotides, the CDR3 is TGTGCCAGCAGCCCCCTCATCGGTGTGTACGAGCAGTACTTC. It is translated as CASSPLIGVYEQYF.

The rearrangement links TRBV9 to TRBJ2-7; perhaps TRBD2 as D (5 bases). Germline lookup yields CDR1 SGDLS and CDR2 YYNGEE. This CDR3 region has 14 residues. The ends were cut back, 0 bases at V and 2 bases at J, with 9 bases in the middle. CDR3 nucleotides: TGTGCCAGCAGCGTAGGCGACTACACCTACGAGCAGTACTTC. Protein sequence: CASSVGDYTYEQYF.

The J gene is TRBJ2-1, the V gene TRBV4-1; TRBD1 might be the D (6 bases). CDR1 is MGHRA and CDR2 is YSYEKL in the germline V gene. V was pared by 0 bases and J by 12 bases, with 15 bases between. The CDR3 runs 14 residues. CDR3 loop: CASSQEGTARGQFF. The DNA of the CDR3 is TGCGCCAGCAGCCAAGAAGGAACAGCCAGGGGGCAGTTCTTC.

A few counts support this clonotype. The V and J genes are TRBV7-2 and TRBJ2-1; D possibly matches TRBD1 or TRBD2 (5 bases each). V was pared by 2 bases and J by 1 base, with 27 bases between. CDR1 and CDR2 (germline): SGHTA, FQGNSA. The CDR3 spans 21 residues. CDR3 DNA sequence: TGTGCCAGCAGCTTACCGACTTCCCGGGACCTAAACCCTAGATCCTACAATGAGCAGTTCTTC. Amino acids: CASSLPTSRDLNPRSYNEQFF.

The chain couples TRBV24-1 to TRBJ2-5, with 7 bases identical to TRBD1. CDR3 size: 16 residues. The J segment lost 2 bases and the V segment lost 5 bases, leaving 10 bases of the junction unmatched. CDR1 and CDR2 from the germline V gene are KGHDR and SFDVKD. The CDR3, as DNA: TGTGCCACCAGTGGCCCGGGACAGAAGGAGCAAGAGACCCAGTACTTC. Translated, it gives CATSGPGQKEQETQYF.

This chain links TRBV12-3 or TRBV12-4 with TRBJ2-3; 12 nucleotides match TRBD1. This CDR3 spans 14 amino acids. With V trimmed by 4 bases and J by 14 bases, 10 bases remained unmatched. The CDR3 protein is CASSSGTGQGALYF. The CDR3 DNA is TGTGCCAGCAGTTCTGGGACGGGACAGGGGGCGTTGTATTTT.

This clonotype was seen a handful of times. This chain links TRBV7-3 with TRBJ1-1, with D unclear. V shed 3 bases and J shed 3 bases, with 8 bases lying between them. Germline V gives CDR1 SGHTA, CDR2 FQGTGA. This CDR3 has 13 residues. The CDR3 reads CASSLSRDTEAFF. The CDR3 nucleotides read TGTGCCAGCAGCTTGTCCCGGGACACTGAAGCTTTCTTT.